This T cell receptor beta chain was recorded in a study of blood T cell repertoires in COVID-19. Background on the study: Spain, Italy and the United States supplied samples that represented acute and convalescent COVID-19. The analysed material was cDNA or gDNA that came from T cells, B-cell-depleted T cells, or PBMCs.

V lost 2 bases and J lost 2, with 10 bases in between. The CDR3 covers 14 residues. Germline V gene data show CDR1 as MNHEY and CDR2 as SVGAGI. Per the study methods: Amplification of reference gene primers was used by the study to estimate nucleated cell counts. Generated by immunoSEQ multiplex PCR, the TCRdb table keeps only in-frame clones and is missing some. D and trimming come from the DNA, and the V and J calls and clone size come from that table. Here the sample spans approximately 84,000 clones, roughly 83% being singletons. Sequencing was done on a sample of peripheral blood. The chain is built from TRBV6-5 and TRBJ2-7; D perhaps matches TRBD1 (6 bases). The sequence came from a human donor in a cohort sampled during active COVID-19. CDR3 nucleotide sequence: TGTGCCAGCAGTTACGGTCAGGGGCCCTACGAGCAGTACTTC. It translates to CASSYGQGPYEQYF.